This T cell receptor beta chain derives from a study of shared T cell receptors in the human thymus. V gave up 4 bases and J gave up 0 bases, with 15 bases separating them. CDR1 is SNHLY and CDR2 is FYNNEI in the germline V gene. This CDR3 region has 17 residues. Libraries were prepared by immunoSEQ multiplex PCR; TCRdb keeps only in-frame clonotypes and omits some of them. Of about 380,000 clones listed, just under 95% are singletons. This chain joins TRBV2 and TRBJ2-2; TRBD1 might be the D (6 bases). The receptor's source is a human donor. Material for sequencing was thymocytes. CDR3 DNA sequence: TGTGCCAGCAGTGGGGGACACCAATCGCCGAACACCGGGGAGCTGTTTTTT. This encodes CASSGGHQSPNTGELFF.